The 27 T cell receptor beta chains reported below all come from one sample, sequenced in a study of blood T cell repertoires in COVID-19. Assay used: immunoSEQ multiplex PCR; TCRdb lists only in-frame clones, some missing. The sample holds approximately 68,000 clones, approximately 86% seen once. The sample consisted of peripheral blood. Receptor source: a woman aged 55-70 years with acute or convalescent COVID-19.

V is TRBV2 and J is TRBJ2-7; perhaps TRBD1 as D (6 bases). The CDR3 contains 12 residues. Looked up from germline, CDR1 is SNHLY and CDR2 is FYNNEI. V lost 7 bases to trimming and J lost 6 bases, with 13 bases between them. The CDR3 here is CASNRDPTEQYF. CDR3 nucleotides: TGTGCCAGCAACAGGGATCCTACCGAGCAGTACTTC.

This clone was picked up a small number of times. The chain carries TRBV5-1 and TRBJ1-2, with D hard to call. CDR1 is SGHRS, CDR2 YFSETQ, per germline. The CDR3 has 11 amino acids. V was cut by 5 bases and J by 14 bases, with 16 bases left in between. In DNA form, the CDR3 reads TGCGCCAGCAGATCCGAGGGTGTCAAGACCTTC. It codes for CASRSEGVKTF. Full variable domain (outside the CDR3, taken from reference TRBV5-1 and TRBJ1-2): KAGVTQTPRYLIKTRGQQVTLSCSPISGHRSVSWYQQTPGQGLQFLFEYFSETQRNKGNFPGRFSGRQFSNSRSEMNVSTLELGDSALYLCASRSEGVKTFGSGTRLTVV.

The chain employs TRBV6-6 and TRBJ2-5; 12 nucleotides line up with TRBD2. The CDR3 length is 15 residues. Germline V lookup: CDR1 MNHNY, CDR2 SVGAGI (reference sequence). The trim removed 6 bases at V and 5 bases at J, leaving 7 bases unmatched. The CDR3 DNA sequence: TGTGCCAGCAGCTCTAGCGGGGGGGCCGTGGAGACCCAGTACTTC. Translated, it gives CASSSSGGAVETQYF.

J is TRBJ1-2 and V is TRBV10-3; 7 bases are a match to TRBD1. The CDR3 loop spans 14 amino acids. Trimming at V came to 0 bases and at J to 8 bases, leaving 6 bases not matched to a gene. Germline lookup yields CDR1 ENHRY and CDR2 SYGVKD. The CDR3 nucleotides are TGTGCCATCAGTGAGTCGGAGAGGGGGCAAGGCTACACCTTC. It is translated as CAISESERGQGYTF.

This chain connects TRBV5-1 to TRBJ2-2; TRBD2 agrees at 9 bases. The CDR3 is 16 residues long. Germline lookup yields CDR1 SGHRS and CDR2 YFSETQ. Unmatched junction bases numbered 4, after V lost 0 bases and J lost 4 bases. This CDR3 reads CASSLVTSGGTGELFF. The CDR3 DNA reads TGCGCCAGCAGCTTGGTGACTAGCGGCGGCACCGGGGAGCTGTTTTTT.

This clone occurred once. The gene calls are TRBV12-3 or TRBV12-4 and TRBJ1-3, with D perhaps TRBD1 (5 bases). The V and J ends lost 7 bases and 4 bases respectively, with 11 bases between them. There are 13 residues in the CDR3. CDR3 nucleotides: TGTGCCAGCATCACGGGACTGGGAAACACCATATATTTT. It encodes CASITGLGNTIYF.

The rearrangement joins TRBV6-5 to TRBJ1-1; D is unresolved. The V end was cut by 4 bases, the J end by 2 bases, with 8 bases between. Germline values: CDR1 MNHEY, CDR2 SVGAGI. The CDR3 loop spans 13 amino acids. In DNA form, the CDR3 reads TGTGCCAGCAGTTGGCAATCAAACACTGAAGCTTTCTTT. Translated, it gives CASSWQSNTEAFF.

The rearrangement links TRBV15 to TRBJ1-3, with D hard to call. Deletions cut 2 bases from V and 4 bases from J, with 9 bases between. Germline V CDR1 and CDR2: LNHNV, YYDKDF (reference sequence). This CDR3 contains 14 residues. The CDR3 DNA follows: TGTGCCACCAGCAGAACCGGAGAAGGAAACACCATATATTTT. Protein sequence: CATSRTGEGNTIYF.

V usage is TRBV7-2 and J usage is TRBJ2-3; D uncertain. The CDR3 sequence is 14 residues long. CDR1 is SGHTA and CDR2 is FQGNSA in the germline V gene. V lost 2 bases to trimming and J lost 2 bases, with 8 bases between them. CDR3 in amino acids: CASSLNLNTDTQYF. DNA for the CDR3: TGTGCCAGCAGCTTAAATCTTAACACAGATACGCAGTATTTT.

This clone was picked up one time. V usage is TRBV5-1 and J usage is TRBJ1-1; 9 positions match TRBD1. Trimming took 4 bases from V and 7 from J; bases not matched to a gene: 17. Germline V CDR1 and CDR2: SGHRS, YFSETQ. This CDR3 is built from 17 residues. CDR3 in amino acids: CASSVRGTGPTDGEAFF. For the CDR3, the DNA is TGCGCCAGCAGCGTCCGCGGGACAGGGCCTACCGATGGTGAAGCTTTCTTT.

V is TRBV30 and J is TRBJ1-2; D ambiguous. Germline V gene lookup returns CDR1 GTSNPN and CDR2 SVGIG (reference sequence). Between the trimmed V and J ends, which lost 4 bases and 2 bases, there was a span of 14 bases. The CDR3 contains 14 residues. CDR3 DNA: TGTGCCTGGACTCCTGGGCGGGAGAACTATGGCTACACCTTC. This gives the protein CAWTPGRENYGYTF. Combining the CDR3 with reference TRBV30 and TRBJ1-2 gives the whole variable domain SQTIHQWPATLVQPVGSPLSLECTVEGTSNPNLYWYRQAAGRGLQLLFYSVGIGQISSEVPQNLSASRPQDRQFILSSKKLLLSDSGFYLCAWTPGRENYGYTFGSGTRLTVV.

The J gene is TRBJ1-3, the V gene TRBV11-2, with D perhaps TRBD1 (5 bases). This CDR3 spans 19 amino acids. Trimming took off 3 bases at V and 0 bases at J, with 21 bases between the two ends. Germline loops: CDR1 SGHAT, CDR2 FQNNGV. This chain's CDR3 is CASSFAPLDGASSGNTIYF. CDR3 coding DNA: TGTGCCAGCAGCTTCGCCCCCTTGGATGGGGCAAGCTCTGGAAACACCATATATTTT.

Written as DNA, the CDR3 is TGTGCCAGCAGCTTCACCGGGTACCGCACAGATACGCAGTATTTT. Protein sequence: CASSFTGYRTDTQYF. This chain joins TRBV5-6 and TRBJ2-3; the D is unclear. This CDR3 is 15 amino acids long. Germline loops: CDR1 SGHDT, CDR2 YYEEEE. V was shortened by 2 bases and J by 1 base, with 11 bases between the two germline ends.

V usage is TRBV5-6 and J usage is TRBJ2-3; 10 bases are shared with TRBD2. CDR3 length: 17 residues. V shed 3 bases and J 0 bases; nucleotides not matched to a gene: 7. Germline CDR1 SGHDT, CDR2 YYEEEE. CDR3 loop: CASSSRAGGISTDTQYF. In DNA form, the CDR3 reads TGTGCCAGCAGCTCTCGAGCGGGGGGGATAAGCACAGATACGCAGTATTTT.

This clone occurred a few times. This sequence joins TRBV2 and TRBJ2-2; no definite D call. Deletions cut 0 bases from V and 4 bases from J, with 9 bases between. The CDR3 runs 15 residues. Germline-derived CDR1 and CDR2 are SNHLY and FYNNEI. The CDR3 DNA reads TGTGCCAGCAGTGAAGCCCCCGGTGTCACCGGGGAGCTGTTTTTT. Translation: CASSEAPGVTGELFF.

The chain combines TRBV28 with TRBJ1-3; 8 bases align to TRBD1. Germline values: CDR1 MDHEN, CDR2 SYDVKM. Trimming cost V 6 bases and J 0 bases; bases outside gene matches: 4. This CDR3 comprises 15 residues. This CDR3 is CASSLGTGSGNTIYF. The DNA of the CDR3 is TGTGCCAGCAGCCTAGGGACAGGCTCTGGAAACACCATATATTTT.

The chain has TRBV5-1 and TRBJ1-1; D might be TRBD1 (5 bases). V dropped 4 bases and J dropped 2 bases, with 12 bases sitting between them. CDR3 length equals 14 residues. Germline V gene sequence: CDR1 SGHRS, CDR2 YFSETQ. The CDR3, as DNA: TGCGCCAGCAGCCCTAGACAGACTAACACTGAAGCTTTCTTT. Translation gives CASSPRQTNTEAFF.

The CDR3 DNA follows: TGTGCCATCGCTCATAGCGGGAGCACAGATACGCAGTATTTT. The encoded protein is CAIAHSGSTDTQYF. The chain has TRBV10-3 and TRBJ2-3; 7 nucleotides agree with TRBD2. The CDR3 totals 14 residues. Germline values: CDR1 ENHRY, CDR2 SYGVKD. Trimming took 8 bases from V and 0 from J; bases not matched to a gene: 5.

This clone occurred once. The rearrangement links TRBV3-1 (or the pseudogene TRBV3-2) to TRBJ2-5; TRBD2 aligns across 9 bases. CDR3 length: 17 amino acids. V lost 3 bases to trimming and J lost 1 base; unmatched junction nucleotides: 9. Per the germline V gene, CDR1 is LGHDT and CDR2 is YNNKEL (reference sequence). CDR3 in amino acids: CASSHLFLRGGQETQYF. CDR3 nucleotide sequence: TGTGCCAGCAGCCATCTTTTTCTGCGGGGGGGCCAAGAGACCCAGTACTTC.

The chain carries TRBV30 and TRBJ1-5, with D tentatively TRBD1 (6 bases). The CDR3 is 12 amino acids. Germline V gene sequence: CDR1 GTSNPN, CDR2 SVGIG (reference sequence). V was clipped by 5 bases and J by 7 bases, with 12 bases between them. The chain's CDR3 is CAWSRGGQPQHF. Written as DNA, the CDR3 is TGTGCCTGGTCCAGGGGTGGCCAGCCCCAGCATTTT.

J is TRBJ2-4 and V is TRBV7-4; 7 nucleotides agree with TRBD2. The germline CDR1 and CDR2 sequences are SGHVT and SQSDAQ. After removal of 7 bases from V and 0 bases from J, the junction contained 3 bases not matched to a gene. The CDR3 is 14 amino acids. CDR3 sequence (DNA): TGTGCCAGCACCCGCGGGAGAGCCAAAAACATTCAGTACTTC. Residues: CASTRGRAKNIQYF.

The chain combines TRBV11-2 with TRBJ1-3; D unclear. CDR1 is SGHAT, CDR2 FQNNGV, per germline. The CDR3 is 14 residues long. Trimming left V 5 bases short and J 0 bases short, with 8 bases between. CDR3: CASSPTGSGNTIYF. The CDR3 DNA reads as TGTGCCAGCAGCCCCACGGGCTCTGGAAACACCATATATTTT. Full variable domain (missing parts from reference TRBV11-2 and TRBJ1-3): EAGVAQSPRYKIIEKRQSVAFWCNPISGHATLYWYQQILGQGPKLLIQFQNNGVVDDSQLPKDRFSAERLKGVDSTLKIQPAKLEDSAVYLCASSPTGSGNTIYFGEGSWLTVV.

Written as DNA, the CDR3 is TGTGCCAGCAGTTTGCGGGGGGGCCGCGATACGCAGTATTTT. Its protein product is CASSLRGGRDTQYF. This chain connects TRBV27 to TRBJ2-3, with 9 bases fitting TRBD2. Germline V gives CDR1 MNHEY, CDR2 SMNVEV (reference sequence). The CDR3 has 14 amino acids. The junction had 4 bases not matched to a gene; V was cut back by 3 bases and J by 6 bases.

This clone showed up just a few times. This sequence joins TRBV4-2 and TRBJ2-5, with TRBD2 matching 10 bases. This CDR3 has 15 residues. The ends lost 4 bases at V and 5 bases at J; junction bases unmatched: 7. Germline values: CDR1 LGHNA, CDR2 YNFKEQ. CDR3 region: CASSRSGGSRETQYF. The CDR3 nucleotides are TGTGCCAGCAGCCGTAGCGGGGGGAGTAGGGAGACCCAGTACTTC.

In DNA, the CDR3 is TGTGCCAGCAGTTACGACGCGGGGGGGTCCTACGAGCAGTACTTC. Its translation is CASSYDAGGSYEQYF. This sequence joins TRBV6-2 or TRBV6-3 and TRBJ2-7; 9 bases are shared with TRBD2. V lost 2 bases, J lost 1 base, and 3 bases stayed unmatched. CDR3 length: 15 residues. Per germline, CDR1 MNHEY and CDR2 SVGEGT.

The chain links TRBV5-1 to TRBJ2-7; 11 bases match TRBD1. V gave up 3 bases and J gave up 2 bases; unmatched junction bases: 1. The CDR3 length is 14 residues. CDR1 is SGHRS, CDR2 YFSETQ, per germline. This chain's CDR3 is CASSWTGGPYEQYF. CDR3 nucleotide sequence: TGCGCCAGCAGCTGGACAGGGGGCCCCTACGAGCAGTACTTC.

As DNA, the CDR3 is TGTGCCAGCAGCTTGGGGGCGGGACTGAGTCGGAACACTGAAGCTTTCTTT. Amino acids: CASSLGAGLSRNTEAFF. The rearrangement uses TRBV5-8 and TRBJ1-1; D is perhaps TRBD1 (5 bases). The CDR3 loop spans 17 amino acids. From germline, CDR1 is SGHTS and CDR2 YDEGEE. The germline V and J ends were trimmed by 0 bases and 1 base, with 16 bases remaining between them.